This T cell receptor beta chain is from a study of T-cell memory formation after mild COVID-19. Study-wide results and caveats: Proof of SARS-CoV-2 specificity was absent for the second-wave clones that crested on day 37. Some clones that responded were present in memory (sampled pre-infection), which suggests cross-reactive memory joined.

As to this clonotype: Its antigen is not known.

Sample barcodes and UMIs were carried by the TCR alpha and TCR beta cDNA libraries that 5'RACE generated with constant-segment primers. Each CDR3 protein gets one entry after TCRdb re-called the 5' RACE reads with MiXCR. The table records about 350,000 distinct CDR3 sequences, around 13% of them present only once. Material: PBMCs or a T cell subset sorted from them (not recorded which). The clonotype originates from a man between 18 and 29 years old who had mild COVID-19 (a few samples of this study predate the infection). Cell type and time point are not known.

In DNA, the CDR3 is TGTGCCAGCAGCCGGACAGGGGAAGGTTACGAGCAGTACTTC. Amino acids: CASSRTGEGYEQYF. The J gene is TRBJ2-7, the V gene TRBV7-9; TRBD1 matches at 9 bases. CDR3 length: 14 residues. Germline trimming cut 5 bases from V and 4 bases from J; bases unmatched to any gene: 6. Germline CDR1 reads SEHNR; CDR2 reads FQNEAQ (reference sequence).